This TCR beta chain was recorded in a study of vaccination effects on CD4 cells after COVID-19. Study-wide results and caveats: Healthy vaccinees' vaccine-induced clones included only 1 of 255 cross-reacting with common cold coronaviruses. By a late point after vaccination, infection- and vaccine-induced clones had shrunk markedly through clonal contraction.

Sequencing used immunoSEQ multiplex PCR; TCRdb keeps in-frame clones, though not all of them. The data show about 20,000 clones, with 60% to 75% seen just once and approximately 10% held by the top ten. As concerns this clone: Its target is not known.

Using viral peptide pools, the ViraFEST assay grew out antigen-specific CD4+ T cells prior to sequencing. After roughly eleven days in culture, the CD4+ T cells were isolated. The participants, recipients of two vaccine doses, got either BNT162b2 or mRNA-1273. Every well got 1.5 million to 2.5 million PBMC, which were grown with around 10 IU/ml IL-2 and around 10 ug/ml peptides. Days 3 and 7 saw half the medium replaced with IL-2 medium. Here the sequenced sample was CD4+ T cells from PBMCs cultured with HCoV-NL63 spike peptides, taken after COVID-19 vaccination. The sequence was collected from a human donor who received a COVID-19 vaccine.

The CDR3: CASRRDENTEAFF. CDR3 DNA: TGTGCCAGCCGGAGGGACGAGAACACTGAAGCTTTCTTT. The chain combines TRBV11-2 with TRBJ1-1, with a weak D call TRBD1 (5 bases). The germline gives CDR1 SGHAT, CDR2 FQNNGV. The ends were cut back, 8 bases at V and 1 base at J, with 11 bases in the middle. The CDR3 runs to 13 residues.